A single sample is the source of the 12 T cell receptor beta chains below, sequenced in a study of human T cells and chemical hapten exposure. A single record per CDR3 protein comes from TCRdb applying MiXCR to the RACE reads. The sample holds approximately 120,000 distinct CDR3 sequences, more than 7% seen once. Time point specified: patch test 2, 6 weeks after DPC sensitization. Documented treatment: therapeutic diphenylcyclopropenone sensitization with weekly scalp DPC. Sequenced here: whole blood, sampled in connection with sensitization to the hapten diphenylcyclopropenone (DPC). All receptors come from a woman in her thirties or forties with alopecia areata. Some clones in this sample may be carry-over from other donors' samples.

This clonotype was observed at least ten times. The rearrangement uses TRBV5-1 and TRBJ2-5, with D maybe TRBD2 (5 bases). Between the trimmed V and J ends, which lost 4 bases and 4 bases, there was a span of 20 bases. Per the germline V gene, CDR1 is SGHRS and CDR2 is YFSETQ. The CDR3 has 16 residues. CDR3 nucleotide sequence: TGCGCCAGCAGCGTATACCTAGGAGTAGAGGGAGAGACCCAGTACTTC. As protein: CASSVYLGVEGETQYF. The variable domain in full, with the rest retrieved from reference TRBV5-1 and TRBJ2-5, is KAGVTQTPRYLIKTRGQQVTLSCSPISGHRSVSWYQQTPGQGLQFLFEYFSETQRNKGNFPGRFSGRQFSNSRSEMNVSTLELGDSALYLCASSVYLGVEGETQYFGPGTRLLVL.

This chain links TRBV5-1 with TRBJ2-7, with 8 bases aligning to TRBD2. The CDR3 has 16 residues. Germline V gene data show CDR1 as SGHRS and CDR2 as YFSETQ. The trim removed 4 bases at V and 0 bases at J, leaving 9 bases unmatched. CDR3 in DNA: TGCGCCAGCAGCGGGCAGGTGCGGGGGGTCTCCTACGAGCAGTACTTC. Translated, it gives CASSGQVRGVSYEQYF.

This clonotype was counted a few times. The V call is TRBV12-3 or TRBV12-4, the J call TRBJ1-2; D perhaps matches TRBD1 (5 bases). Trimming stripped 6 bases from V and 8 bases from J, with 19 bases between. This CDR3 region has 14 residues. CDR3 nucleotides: TGTGCCAGCAGCCTAAATCGAGGGGCAGGAGGCTACACCTTC. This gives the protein CASSLNRGAGGYTF.

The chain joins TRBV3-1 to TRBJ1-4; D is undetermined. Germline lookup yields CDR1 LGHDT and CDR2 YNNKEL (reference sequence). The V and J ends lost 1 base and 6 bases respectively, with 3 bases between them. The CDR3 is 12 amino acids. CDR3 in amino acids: CASSQGYEKLFF. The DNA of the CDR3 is TGTGCCAGCAGCCAAGGATATGAAAAACTGTTTTTT. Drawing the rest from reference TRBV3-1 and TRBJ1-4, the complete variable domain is DTAVSQTPKYLVTQMGNDKSIKCEQNLGHDTMYWYKQDSKKFLKIMFSYNNKELIINETVPNRFSPKSPDKAHLNLHINSLELGDSAVYFCASSQGYEKLFFGSGTQLSVL.

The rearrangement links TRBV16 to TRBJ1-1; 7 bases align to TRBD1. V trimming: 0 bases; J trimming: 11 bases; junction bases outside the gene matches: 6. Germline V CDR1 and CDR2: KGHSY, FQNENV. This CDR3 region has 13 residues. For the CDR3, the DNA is TGTGCCAGCAGCCAATCGGGACAGTTATGGGCTTTCTTT. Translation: CASSQSGQLWAFF.

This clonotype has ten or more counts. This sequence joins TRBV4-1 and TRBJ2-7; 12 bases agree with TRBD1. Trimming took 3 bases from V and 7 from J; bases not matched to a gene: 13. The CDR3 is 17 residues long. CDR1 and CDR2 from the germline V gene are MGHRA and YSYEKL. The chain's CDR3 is CASSQVLRGQGAEEQYF. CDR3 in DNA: TGCGCCAGCAGCCAGGTTCTCCGGGGACAGGGGGCGGAGGAGCAGTACTTC.

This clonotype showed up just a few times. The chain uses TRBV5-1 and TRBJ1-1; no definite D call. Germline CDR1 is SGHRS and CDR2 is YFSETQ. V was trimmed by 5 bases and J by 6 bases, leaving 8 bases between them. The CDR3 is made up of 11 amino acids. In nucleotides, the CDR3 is TGCGCCAGCAGGAGGCAGGCTGAAGCTTTCTTT. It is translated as CASRRQAEAFF.

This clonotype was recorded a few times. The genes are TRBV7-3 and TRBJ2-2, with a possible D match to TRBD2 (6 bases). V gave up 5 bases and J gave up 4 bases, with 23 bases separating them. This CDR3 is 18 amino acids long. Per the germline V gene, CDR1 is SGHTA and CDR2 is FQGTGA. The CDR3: CASSHRIGGQGSTGELFF. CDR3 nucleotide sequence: TGTGCCAGCAGCCATAGGATCGGGGGTCAGGGAAGCACCGGGGAGCTGTTTTTT.

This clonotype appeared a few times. The CDR3 sequence is CASSEIGSHGYTF. In DNA, the CDR3 is TGTGCCAGCAGTGAAATTGGAAGTCATGGCTACACCTTC. The gene calls are TRBV6-1 and TRBJ1-2, with D hard to call. The length of the CDR3 is 13 residues. Trimming took 2 bases from V and 6 from J, leaving 10 bases between them. Germline V gene sequence: CDR1 MNHNS, CDR2 SASEGT.

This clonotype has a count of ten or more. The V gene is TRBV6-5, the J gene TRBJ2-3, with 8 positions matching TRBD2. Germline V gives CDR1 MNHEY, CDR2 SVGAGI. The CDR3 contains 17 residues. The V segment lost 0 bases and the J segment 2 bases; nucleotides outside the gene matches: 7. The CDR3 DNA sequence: TGTGCCAGCAGTTACTCATTGCGGGGGGCACACACAGATACGCAGTATTTT. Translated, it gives CASSYSLRGAHTDTQYF.

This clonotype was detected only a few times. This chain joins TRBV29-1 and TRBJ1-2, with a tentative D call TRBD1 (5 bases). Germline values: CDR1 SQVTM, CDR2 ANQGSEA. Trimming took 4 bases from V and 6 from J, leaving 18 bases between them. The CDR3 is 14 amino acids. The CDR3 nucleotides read TGCAGCGTTGGGGGGATAGAACAGTCGGATGGCTACACCTTC. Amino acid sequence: CSVGGIEQSDGYTF.

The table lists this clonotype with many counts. The CDR3 sequence: CASSPGQNFPRSYEQYF. CDR3 DNA: TGTGCCAGCAGCCCGGGACAGAACTTTCCCCGGTCCTACGAGCAGTACTTC. The chain joins TRBV12-3 or TRBV12-4 to TRBJ2-7, with 7 bases matching TRBD1. The CDR3 is made up of 17 amino acids. Trimming removed 6 bases from V and 1 base from J; junction bases left unmatched: 15.